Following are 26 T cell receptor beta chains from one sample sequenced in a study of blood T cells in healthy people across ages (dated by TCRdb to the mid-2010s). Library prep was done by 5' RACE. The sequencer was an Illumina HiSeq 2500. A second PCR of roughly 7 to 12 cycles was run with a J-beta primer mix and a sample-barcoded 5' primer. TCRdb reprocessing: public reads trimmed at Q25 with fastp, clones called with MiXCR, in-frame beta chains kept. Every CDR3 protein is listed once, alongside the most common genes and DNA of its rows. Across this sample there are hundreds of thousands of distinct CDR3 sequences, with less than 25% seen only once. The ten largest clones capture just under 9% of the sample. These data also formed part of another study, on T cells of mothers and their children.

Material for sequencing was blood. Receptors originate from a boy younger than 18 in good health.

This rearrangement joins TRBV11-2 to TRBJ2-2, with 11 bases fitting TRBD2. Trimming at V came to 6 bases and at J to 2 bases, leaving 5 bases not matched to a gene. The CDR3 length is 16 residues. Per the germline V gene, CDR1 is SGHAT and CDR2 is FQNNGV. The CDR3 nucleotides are TGTGCCAGCAGGGCGGGACTAGCGGTTAACACCGGGGAGCTGTTTTTT. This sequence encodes CASRAGLAVNTGELFF.

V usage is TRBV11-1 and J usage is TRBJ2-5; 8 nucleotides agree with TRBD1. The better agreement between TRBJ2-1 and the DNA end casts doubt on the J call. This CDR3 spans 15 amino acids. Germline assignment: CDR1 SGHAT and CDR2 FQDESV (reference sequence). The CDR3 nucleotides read TGTGCCAGCAGCCCCCGGGACAGGACTAATAATGAGCAGTTCTTC. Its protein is CASSPRDRTNNEQFF.

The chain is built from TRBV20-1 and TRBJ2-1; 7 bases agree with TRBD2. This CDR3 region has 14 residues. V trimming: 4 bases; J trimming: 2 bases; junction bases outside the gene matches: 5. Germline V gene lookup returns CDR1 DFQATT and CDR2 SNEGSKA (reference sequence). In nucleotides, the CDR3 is TGCAGTGCTAATCGGGGGGAAACCTACAATGAGCAGTTCTTC. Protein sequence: CSANRGETYNEQFF.

The CDR3 DNA reads TGTGCCAGCAGGCTAAGGGGGGCAGCTGAGACCCAGTACTTC. It yields the protein CASRLRGAAETQYF. The chain has TRBV7-8 and TRBJ2-5, with D possibly called TRBD1 or TRBD2 (6 bases each). The germline CDR1 and CDR2 sequences are SGHVS and FQNEAQ. Trimming took 6 bases from V and 5 from J, leaving 16 bases between them. The CDR3 sequence is 14 residues long.

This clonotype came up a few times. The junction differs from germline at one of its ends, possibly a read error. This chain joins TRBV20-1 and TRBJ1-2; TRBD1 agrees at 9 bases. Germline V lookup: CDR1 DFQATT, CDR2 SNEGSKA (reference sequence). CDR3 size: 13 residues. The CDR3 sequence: CSARPQGAHGYTF. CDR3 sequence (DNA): TGCAGTGCTAGACCACAGGGGGCCCATGGTTACACCTTC.

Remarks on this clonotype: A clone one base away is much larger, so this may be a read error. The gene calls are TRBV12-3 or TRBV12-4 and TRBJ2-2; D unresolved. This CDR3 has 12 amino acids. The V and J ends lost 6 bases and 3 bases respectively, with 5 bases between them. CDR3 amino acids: CASSTDTGELFF. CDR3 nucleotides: TGTGCCAGCAGCACGGACACCGGGGAGCTGTTTTTT.

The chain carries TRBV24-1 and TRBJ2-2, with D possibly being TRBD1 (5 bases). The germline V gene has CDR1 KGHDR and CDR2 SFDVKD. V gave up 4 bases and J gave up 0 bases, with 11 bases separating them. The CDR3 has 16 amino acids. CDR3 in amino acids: CATSDTDTPNTGELFF. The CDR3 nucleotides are TGTGCCACCAGTGACACGGACACGCCGAACACCGGGGAGCTGTTTTTT.

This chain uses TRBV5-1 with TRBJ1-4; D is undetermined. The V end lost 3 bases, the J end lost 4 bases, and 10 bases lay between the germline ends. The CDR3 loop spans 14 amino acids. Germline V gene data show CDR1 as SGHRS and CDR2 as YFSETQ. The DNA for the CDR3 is TGCGCCAGCAGCTACGCGGACGATAATGAAAAACTGTTTTTT. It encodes CASSYADDNEKLFF.

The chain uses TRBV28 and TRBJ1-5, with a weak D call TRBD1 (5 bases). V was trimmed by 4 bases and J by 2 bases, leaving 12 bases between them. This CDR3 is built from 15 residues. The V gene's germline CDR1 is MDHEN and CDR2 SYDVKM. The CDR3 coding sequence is TGTGCCAGCAGTTCTTGGGAAGGGGGCAATCAGCCCCAGCATTTT. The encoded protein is CASSSWEGGNQPQHF.

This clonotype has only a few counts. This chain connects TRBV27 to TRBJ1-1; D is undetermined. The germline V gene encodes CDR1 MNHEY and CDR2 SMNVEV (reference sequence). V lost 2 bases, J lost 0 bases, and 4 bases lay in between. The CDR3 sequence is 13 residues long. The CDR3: CASSLTVNTEAFF. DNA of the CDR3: TGTGCCAGCAGTTTAACTGTGAACACTGAAGCTTTCTTT.

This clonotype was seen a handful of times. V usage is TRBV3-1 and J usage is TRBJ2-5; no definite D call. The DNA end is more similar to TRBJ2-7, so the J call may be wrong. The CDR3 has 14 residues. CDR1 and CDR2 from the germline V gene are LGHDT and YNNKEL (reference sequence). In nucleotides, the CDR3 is TGTGCCAGCAGCCAAGATCCTCTTCCCTACGAGCAGTACTTC. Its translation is CASSQDPLPYEQYF.

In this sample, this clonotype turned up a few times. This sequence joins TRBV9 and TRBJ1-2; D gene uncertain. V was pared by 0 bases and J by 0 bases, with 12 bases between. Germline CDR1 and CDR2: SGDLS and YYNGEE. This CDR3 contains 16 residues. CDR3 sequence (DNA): TGTGCCAGCAGCGTAGGAGGGTACAGTTCTAACTATGGCTACACCTTC. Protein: CASSVGGYSSNYGYTF.

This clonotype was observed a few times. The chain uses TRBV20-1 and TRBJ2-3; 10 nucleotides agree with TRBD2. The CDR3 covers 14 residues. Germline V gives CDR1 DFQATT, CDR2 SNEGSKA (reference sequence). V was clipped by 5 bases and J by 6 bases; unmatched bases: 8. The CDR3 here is CSAGSGRVSDTQYF. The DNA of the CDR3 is TGCAGTGCTGGAAGCGGGAGGGTTTCGGATACGCAGTATTTT.

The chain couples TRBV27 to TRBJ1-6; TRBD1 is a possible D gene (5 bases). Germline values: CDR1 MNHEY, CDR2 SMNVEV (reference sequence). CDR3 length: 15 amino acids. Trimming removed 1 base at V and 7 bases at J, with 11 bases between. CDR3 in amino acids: CASSLFGRANSPLHF. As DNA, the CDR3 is TGTGCCAGCAGTTTATTTGGCAGGGCCAATTCACCCCTCCACTTT.

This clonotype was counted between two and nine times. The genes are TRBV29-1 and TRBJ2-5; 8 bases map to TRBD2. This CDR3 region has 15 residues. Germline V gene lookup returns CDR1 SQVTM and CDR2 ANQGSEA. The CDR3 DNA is TGCAGACTCCTACGGGGCGGGAGGTACCAAGAGACCCAGTACTTC. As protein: CRLLRGGRYQETQYF.

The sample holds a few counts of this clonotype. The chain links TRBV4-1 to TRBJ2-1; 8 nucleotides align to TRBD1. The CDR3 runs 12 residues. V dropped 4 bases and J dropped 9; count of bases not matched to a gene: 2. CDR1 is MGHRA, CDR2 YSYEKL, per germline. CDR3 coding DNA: TGCGCCAGCAGCCTCCAGGGGGCTGAGCAGTTCTTC. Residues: CASSLQGAEQFF.

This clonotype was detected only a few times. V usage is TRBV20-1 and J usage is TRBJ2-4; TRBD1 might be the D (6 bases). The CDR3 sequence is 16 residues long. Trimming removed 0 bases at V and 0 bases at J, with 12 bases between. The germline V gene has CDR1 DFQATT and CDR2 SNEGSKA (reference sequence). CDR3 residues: CSARDLTGLAKNIQYF. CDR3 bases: TGCAGTGCTAGAGACCTGACAGGACTAGCCAAAAACATTCAGTACTTC.

The CDR3 region is CSASDWASEQFF. CDR3 DNA sequence: TGCAGTGCTTCTGATTGGGCTAGTGAGCAGTTCTTC. The chain has TRBV20-1 and TRBJ2-1; D gene ambiguous. V gave up 5 bases and J gave up 9 bases, with 14 bases separating them. The length of the CDR3 is 12 residues. Germline CDR1 reads DFQATT; CDR2 reads SNEGSKA (reference sequence).

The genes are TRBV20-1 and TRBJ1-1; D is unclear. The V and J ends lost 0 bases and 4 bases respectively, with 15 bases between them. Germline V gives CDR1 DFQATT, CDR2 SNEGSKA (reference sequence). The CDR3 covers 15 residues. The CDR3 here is CSARERVLTRTEAFF. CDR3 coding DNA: TGCAGTGCTAGAGAGCGGGTCCTAACTCGCACTGAAGCTTTCTTT.

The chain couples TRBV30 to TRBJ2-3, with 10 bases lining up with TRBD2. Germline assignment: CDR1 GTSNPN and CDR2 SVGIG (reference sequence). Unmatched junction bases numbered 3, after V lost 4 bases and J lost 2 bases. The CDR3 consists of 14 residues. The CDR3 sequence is CAWKAGGNTDTQYF. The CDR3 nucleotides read TGTGCCTGGAAAGCGGGGGGGAACACAGATACGCAGTATTTT.

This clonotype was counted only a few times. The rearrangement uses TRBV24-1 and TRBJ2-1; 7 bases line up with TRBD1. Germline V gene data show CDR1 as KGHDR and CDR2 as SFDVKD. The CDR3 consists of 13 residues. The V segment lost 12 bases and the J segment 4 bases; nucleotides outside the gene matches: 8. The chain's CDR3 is CAAEDRLYNEQFF. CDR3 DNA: TGTGCCGCCGAGGACAGGCTTTACAATGAGCAGTTCTTC.

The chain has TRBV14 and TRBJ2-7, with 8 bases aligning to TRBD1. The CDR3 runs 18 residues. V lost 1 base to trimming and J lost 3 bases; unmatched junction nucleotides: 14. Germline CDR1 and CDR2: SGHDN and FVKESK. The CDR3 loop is CASSQVGPGSGGLYEQYF. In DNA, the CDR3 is TGTGCCAGCAGCCAAGTTGGGCCAGGGTCAGGGGGCCTCTACGAGCAGTACTTC.

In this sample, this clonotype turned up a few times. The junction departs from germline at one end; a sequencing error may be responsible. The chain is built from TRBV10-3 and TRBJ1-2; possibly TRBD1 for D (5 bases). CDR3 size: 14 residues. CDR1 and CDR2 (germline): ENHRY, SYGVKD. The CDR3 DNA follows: TGTGCCATCAGCTGGGGCGAGGAACTGCTTGGCTATACCTTC. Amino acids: CAISWGEELLGYTF.

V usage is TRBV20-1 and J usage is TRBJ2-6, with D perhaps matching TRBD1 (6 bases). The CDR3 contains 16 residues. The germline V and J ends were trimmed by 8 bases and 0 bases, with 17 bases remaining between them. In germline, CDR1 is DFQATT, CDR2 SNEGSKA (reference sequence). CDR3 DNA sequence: TGCAGTACCTTTGGGGGCCCGAGCTCTGGGGCCAACGTCCTGACTTTC. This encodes CSTFGGPSSGANVLTF.

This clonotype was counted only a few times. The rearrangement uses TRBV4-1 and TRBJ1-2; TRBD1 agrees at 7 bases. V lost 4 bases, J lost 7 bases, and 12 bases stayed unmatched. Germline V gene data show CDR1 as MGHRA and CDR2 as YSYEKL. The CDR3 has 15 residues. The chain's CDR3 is CASSPFGRDRGGYTF. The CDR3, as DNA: TGCGCCAGCAGCCCCTTCGGCCGGGACAGAGGTGGCTACACCTTC.

The CDR3 spells CASTARKGKRTGPMDEQYF. The CDR3, as DNA: TGTGCCAGCACCGCAAGGAAGGGTAAAAGGACAGGCCCTATGGACGAGCAGTACTTC. J is TRBJ2-7 and V is TRBV4-2, with 7 bases lining up with TRBD1. J was trimmed by 5 bases and V by 7 bases; bases with no gene match: 26. The CDR3 is 19 residues long. Germline V gene data show CDR1 as LGHNA and CDR2 as YNFKEQ.